The present T cell receptor (beta chain) was sequenced within a study of early T cells in non-severe SARS-CoV-2 infection. General study points: Matches to VDJdb favored anti-spike CD8 responses and missed private and CD4 specificities.

Individual cDNA molecules were tagged with unique molecular identifiers, the study reported. TCRdb re-called the 5' RACE reads through MiXCR, storing one row per CDR3 protein. Of 84,000 or so distinct CDR3 sequences listed, more than 13% were seen once; the top ten hold 10% to 11%. This clonotype showed up just a few times. Its specificity is unknown. The CDR3 has 13 amino acids. Trimming stripped 5 bases from V and 3 bases from J, with 11 bases between. The germline V gene has CDR1 SGHAT and CDR2 FQNNGV. The sequenced material came from whole blood. The chain couples TRBV11-2 to TRBJ2-7; D perhaps matches TRBD1 (6 bases). The TCR comes from an adult who was a healthcare worker with PCR-confirmed SARS-CoV-2 infection or an uninfected control (not recorded which). The CDR3 here is CASSGQQGYEQYF. The CDR3 coding sequence is TGTGCCAGCAGCGGACAACAGGGCTACGAGCAGTACTTC.